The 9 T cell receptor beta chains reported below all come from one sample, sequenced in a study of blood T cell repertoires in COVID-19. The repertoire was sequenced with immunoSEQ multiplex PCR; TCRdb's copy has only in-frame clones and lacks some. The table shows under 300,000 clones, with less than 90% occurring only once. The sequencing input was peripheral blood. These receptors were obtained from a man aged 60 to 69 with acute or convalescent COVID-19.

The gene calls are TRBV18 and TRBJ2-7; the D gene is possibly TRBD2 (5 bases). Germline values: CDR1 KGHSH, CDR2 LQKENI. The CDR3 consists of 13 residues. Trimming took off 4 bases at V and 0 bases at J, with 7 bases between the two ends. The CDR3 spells CASSRGASYEQYF. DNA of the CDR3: TGTGCCAGCTCACGGGGAGCCTCCTACGAGCAGTACTTC.

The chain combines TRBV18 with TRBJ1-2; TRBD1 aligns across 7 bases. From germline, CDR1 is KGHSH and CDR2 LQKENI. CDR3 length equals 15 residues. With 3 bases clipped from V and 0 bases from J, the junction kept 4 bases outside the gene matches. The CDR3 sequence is CASSPDRLSNYGYTF. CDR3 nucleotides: TGTGCCAGCTCACCGGACAGGCTTTCTAACTATGGCTACACCTTC.

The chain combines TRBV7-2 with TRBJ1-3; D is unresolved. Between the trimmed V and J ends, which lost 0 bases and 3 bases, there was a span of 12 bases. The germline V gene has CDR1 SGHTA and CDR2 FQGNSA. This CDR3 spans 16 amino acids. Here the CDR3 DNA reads TGTGCCAGCAGCTTAGCGCTAGGTCATCTTGGAAACACCATATATTTT. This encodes CASSLALGHLGNTIYF.

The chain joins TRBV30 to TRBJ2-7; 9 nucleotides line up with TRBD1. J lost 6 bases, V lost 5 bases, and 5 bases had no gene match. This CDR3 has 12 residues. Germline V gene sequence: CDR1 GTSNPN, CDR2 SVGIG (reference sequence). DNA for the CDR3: TGTGCCTGGGAGGACAGGGGCCTCGAGCAGTACTTC. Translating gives CAWEDRGLEQYF.

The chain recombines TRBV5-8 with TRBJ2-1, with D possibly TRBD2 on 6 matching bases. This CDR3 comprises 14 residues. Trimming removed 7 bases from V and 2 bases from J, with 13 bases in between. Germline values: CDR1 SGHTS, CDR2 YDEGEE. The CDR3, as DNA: TGTGCCAGCGGAAACGGGAGAGCCTACAATGAGCAGTTCTTC. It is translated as CASGNGRAYNEQFF.

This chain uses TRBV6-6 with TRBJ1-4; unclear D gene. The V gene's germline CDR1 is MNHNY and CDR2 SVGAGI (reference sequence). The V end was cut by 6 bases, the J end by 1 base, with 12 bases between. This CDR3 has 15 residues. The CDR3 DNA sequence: TGTGCCAGCAGAAATGCGGGTGGAACTAATGAAAAACTGTTTTTT. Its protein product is CASRNAGGTNEKLFF.

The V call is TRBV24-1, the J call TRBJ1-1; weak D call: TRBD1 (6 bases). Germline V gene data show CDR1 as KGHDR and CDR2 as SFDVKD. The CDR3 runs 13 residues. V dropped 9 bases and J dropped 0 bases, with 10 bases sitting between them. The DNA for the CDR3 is TGTGCCACCGGGGACACCTTGAACACTGAAGCTTTCTTT. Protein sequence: CATGDTLNTEAFF.

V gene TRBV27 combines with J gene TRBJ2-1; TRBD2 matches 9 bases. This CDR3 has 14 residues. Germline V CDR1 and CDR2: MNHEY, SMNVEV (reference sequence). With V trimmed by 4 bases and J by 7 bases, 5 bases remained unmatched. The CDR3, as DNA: TGTGCCAGCAGTTCAGGACTAGCGCGGAATGAGCAGTTCTTC. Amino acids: CASSSGLARNEQFF.

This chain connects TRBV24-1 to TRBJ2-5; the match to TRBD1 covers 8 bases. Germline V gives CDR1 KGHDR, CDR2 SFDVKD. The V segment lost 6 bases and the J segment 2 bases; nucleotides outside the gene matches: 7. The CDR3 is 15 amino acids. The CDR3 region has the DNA TGTGCCACCAGTCGTGGACAGGGAAGGCAAGAGACCCAGTACTTC. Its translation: CATSRGQGRQETQYF.